What follows are 10 T cell receptor beta chains derived from one specimen sequenced in a study of T cell changes during pregnancy in multiple sclerosis. This table comes from immunoSEQ multiplex PCR, and its TCRdb copy is limited to in-frame clones, with some not included. The table lists approximately 92,000 clones, over 85% of them singletons. The specimen comprised peripheral blood, sampled after pregnancy. Every receptor here comes from a female donor with multiple sclerosis, enrolled in a pregnancy study.

V usage is TRBV5-1 and J usage is TRBJ2-2; D remains ambiguous. The CDR3 totals 14 residues. Germline V gives CDR1 SGHRS, CDR2 YFSETQ. Trimming left V 3 bases short and J 1 base short, with 7 bases between. The CDR3 sequence is CASSWSGNTGELFF. CDR3 nucleotides: TGCGCCAGCAGCTGGTCAGGGAACACCGGGGAGCTGTTTTTT.

The chain couples TRBV9 to TRBJ1-1, with D possibly being TRBD1 (5 bases). Looked up from germline, CDR1 is SGDLS and CDR2 is YYNGEE. The V end was cut by 4 bases, the J end by 8 bases, with 18 bases between. CDR3 length: 14 residues. The CDR3 nucleotides read TGTGCCAGCAGCCCCAATGCAGGGTCCTTGGAAGCTTTCTTT. Residues: CASSPNAGSLEAFF.

V and J are TRBV7-7 and TRBJ2-7; 10 bases fit TRBD1. CDR3 length: 13 residues. V lost 5 bases to trimming and J lost 6 bases; unmatched junction nucleotides: 4. Looked up from germline, CDR1 is SSHAT and CDR2 is FNYEAQ (reference sequence). Here the CDR3 reads CASSVDRGREQYF. The CDR3 nucleotides read TGTGCCAGCAGCGTAGACAGGGGGCGCGAGCAGTACTTC.

This clone appeared once. The V gene is TRBV9, the J gene TRBJ2-1, with 10 bases aligning to TRBD2. The CDR3 spans 16 residues. CDR1 SGDLS and CDR2 YYNGEE come from the germline V gene. V shed 4 bases and J 3 bases; nucleotides not matched to a gene: 7. The CDR3 is CASSPRPSGSYNEQFF. The CDR3 DNA reads as TGTGCCAGCAGCCCCCGCCCTAGCGGGAGCTACAATGAGCAGTTCTTC.

V is TRBV2 and J is TRBJ2-3; TRBD2 matches at 9 bases. Germline values: CDR1 SNHLY, CDR2 FYNNEI. The V segment lost 3 bases and the J segment 1 base; nucleotides outside the gene matches: 2. The CDR3 has 15 amino acids. The CDR3 loop reads CASSERLAGTDTQYF. In DNA, the CDR3 is TGTGCCAGCAGTGAGCGACTAGCGGGCACAGATACGCAGTATTTT.

The V gene is TRBV19, the J gene TRBJ2-7; 7 bases fit TRBD2. Looked up from germline, CDR1 is LNHDA and CDR2 is SQIVND (reference sequence). V was clipped by 6 bases and J by 1 base; unmatched bases: 9. The CDR3 extends over 15 amino acids. The CDR3 sequence: CASSPLAERSYEQYF. The CDR3 nucleotides are TGTGCCAGTAGCCCCCTAGCGGAGAGGTCCTACGAGCAGTACTTC.

The V gene is TRBV27, the J gene TRBJ2-1; 9 bases agree with TRBD2. The germline V gene encodes CDR1 MNHEY and CDR2 SMNVEV (reference sequence). Trimming at V came to 5 bases and at J to 9 bases, leaving 11 bases not matched to a gene. The CDR3 spans 15 residues. The CDR3 protein is CASSPREGLSTEQFF. Written as DNA, the CDR3 is TGTGCCAGCAGTCCGCGGGAGGGCCTCTCGACTGAGCAGTTCTTC.

The chain employs TRBV5-4 and TRBJ2-1, with D maybe TRBD2 (6 bases). The CDR3 has 14 residues. CDR1 is SGHNT and CDR2 is YYREEE in the germline V gene (reference sequence). V was clipped by 4 bases and J by 0 bases, with 8 bases between them. CDR3 in DNA: TGTGCCAGCAGCGAAGCGGGCTCCTACAATGAGCAGTTCTTC. Translating gives CASSEAGSYNEQFF.

The chain uses TRBV5-5 and TRBJ1-2; a weak D match, TRBD1 (5 bases). CDR1 and CDR2 from the germline V gene are SGHKS and YYEKEE (reference sequence). This CDR3 has 14 amino acids. V lost 3 bases and J lost 6, with 15 bases in between. The chain's CDR3 is CASSYGRGFDGYTF. CDR3 coding DNA: TGTGCCAGCAGCTACGGACGGGGGTTCGATGGCTACACCTTC.

This sequence joins TRBV5-1 and TRBJ2-3; the match to TRBD2 covers 7 bases. CDR1 and CDR2 (germline): SGHRS, YFSETQ. J lost 1 base, V lost 4 bases, and 9 bases had no gene match. The CDR3 is 16 amino acids. DNA for the CDR3: TGCGCCAGCAGCCCGGGACTAAATGGGGGCACAGATACGCAGTATTTT. Protein product: CASSPGLNGGTDTQYF.